This TCR beta chain was documented in a study of graft-versus-host responses after intestinal transplantation. Turning to the study itself: The transplants performed in recipients were multivisceral, liver-intestinal, or isolated intestinal. Once they had received anti-thymocyte globulin induction, all recipients took tacrolimus and steroids for about three years. General study results and limits: Recipient marrow held GvH clones, some first seen in ileum or blood. With peak circulating GvH clone levels came an association with early post-transplant HvG declines.

Remarks on this clone: Its antigen is unidentified.

Clones were sequenced by immunoSEQ multiplex PCR, and TCRdb holds only the in-frame ones, with some missing. The sample shows about 8,000 clones, approximately 81% of them seen only once. The CDR3 sequence is 12 residues long. The germline V gene encodes CDR1 MNHNS and CDR2 SASEGT. Lymphocytes from graft epithelium and lamina propria were isolated. This TCR was sampled from a human patient who received an intestinal transplant, so some T cells may come from the graft donor. The chain has TRBV6-1 and TRBJ2-1; no clear D. The sample in question was ileum tissue, obtained approximately 220 days after intestinal transplant. The CDR3 coding sequence is TGTAACTCTCTGAGCTCCTACAATGAGCAGTTCTTC. Translating it yields CNSLSSYNEQFF.